A selection of T cell receptor beta chains follows, all from one sample in a study of CXCR3-negative and CXCR3-positive naive CD8 T cells. After re-calling the 5' RACE reads, TCRdb lists one entry per CDR3 protein, DNA absent. The table lists over 95,000 distinct CDR3 sequences. The sequenced sample consisted of naive CXCR3+ CD8+ T cells from blood. The receptors were gathered from a human donor in good health. Some clones in this sample may be carry-over from other donors' samples. CDR3s include the opening cysteine and the closing phenylalanine or tryptophan.

V: TRBV21-1
J: TRBJ2-7
CDR3: CAGLTDPNYEQYF

V: TRBV11-2
J: TRBJ2-7
CDR3: CASSQRTDSYEQYF

V: TRBV6-5
J: TRBJ2-7
CDR3: CASSYSVQARNEQYF

V: TRBV28
J: TRBJ2-7
CDR3: CASSFRGDRGHEQYF

V: TRBV7-9
J: TRBJ2-7
CDR3: CASSLSGQIEQYF

V: TRBV7-9
J: TRBJ2-7
CDR3: CASSLVGRSYEQYF

V: TRBV5-1
J: TRBJ2-7
CDR3: CASSWETSGRGFEQYF

V: TRBV4-2
J: TRBJ2-7
CDR3: CASSPDSHEQYF

V: TRBV12-3/TRBV12-4
J: TRBJ2-7
CDR3: CASSMGRNEQYF

V: TRBV21-1
J: TRBJ2-6
CDR3: CASSEGLMRASGANVLTF

V: TRBV28
J: TRBJ2-5
CDR3: CASSLSGTAPRETQYF

V: TRBV7-9
J: TRBJ1-2
CDR3: CASSSRENYGYTF

V: TRBV7-3
J: TRBJ1-5
CDR3: CASSLNRPGGQPQHF

V: TRBV9
J: TRBJ1-6
CDR3: CASSEASGPRDSPLHF

V: TRBV12-3/TRBV12-4
J: TRBJ2-7
CDR3: CASSLSPGRYEQYF

V: TRBV11-2
J: TRBJ2-1
CDR3: CASSFRQGRYNEQFF

V: TRBV7-9
J: TRBJ2-7
CDR3: CASSLVAGEVYEQYF

V: TRBV7-3
J: TRBJ2-7
CDR3: CASSLAGADEQYF

V: TRBV12-3/TRBV12-4
J: TRBJ2-3
CDR3: CASRPSRLGDHTQYF

V: TRBV15
J: TRBJ2-3
CDR3: CATSRDPAGGSTDTQYF

V: TRBV10-3
J: TRBJ1-5
CDR3: CAISETGSNQPQHF

V: TRBV9
J: TRBJ1-2
CDR3: CASSVGDSVDYGYTF

V: TRBV6-2/TRBV6-3
J: TRBJ2-7
CDR3: CASSYSGRELNEQYF

V: TRBV4-1
J: TRBJ2-6
CDR3: CASSQEGRPGANVLTF

V: TRBV6-1
J: TRBJ2-7
CDR3: CASSAQLAGGTYEQYF

V: TRBV11-3
J: TRBJ2-1
CDR3: CASSATSGRATEQFF

V: TRBV6-2/TRBV6-3
J: TRBJ2-3
CDR3: CASTLGGFTDTQYF

V: TRBV7-9
J: TRBJ2-3
CDR3: CASSSAIRQGPILNTDTQYF

V: TRBV28
J: TRBJ2-7
CDR3: CASSLKYEQYF

V: TRBV19
J: TRBJ2-7
CDR3: CASSPVTRGRNEQYF

V: TRBV7-8
J: TRBJ2-1
CDR3: CASTPRLANYNEQFF

V: TRBV5-1
J: TRBJ1-1
CDR3: CASSLSGYSTTEAFF

V: TRBV7-7
J: TRBJ2-5
CDR3: CASSLAAGAATQETQYF

V: TRBV7-2
J: TRBJ1-5
CDR3: CASSQAARRGTHNQPQHF

V: TRBV27
J: TRBJ2-7
CDR3: CASSLTSGGLSYEQYF

V: TRBV5-4
J: TRBJ2-1
CDR3: CASSLDPTGYNEQFF

V: TRBV9
J: TRBJ1-5
CDR3: CASSGFDSPVYSNQPQHF

V: TRBV12-5
J: TRBJ1-1
CDR3: CASGLVQGNTEAFF

V: TRBV6-5
J: TRBJ2-7
CDR3: CASSYFQGRLEQYF

V: TRBV9
J: TRBJ2-7
CDR3: CASSPDPVGVYEQYF

V: TRBV12-5
J: TRBJ2-7
CDR3: CASGLSDRGPYEQYF

V: TRBV14
J: TRBJ2-5
CDR3: CASSQEVGGLETQYF

V: TRBV29-1
J: TRBJ1-4
CDR3: CSVGDGYEKLFF

V: TRBV6-5
J: TRBJ2-2
CDR3: CASSSIGGSRNTGELFF

V: TRBV7-3
J: TRBJ1-1
CDR3: CASRGGANTEAFF

V: TRBV12-3/TRBV12-4
J: TRBJ2-1
CDR3: CASSLVPLDRGYNEQFF

V: TRBV20-1
J: TRBJ2-7
CDR3: CSARPEGAYEQYF

V: TRBV2
J: TRBJ2-1
CDR3: CASSEKASGGTEQFF

V: TRBV28
J: TRBJ2-3
CDR3: CASSLTRTDTQYF

V: TRBV20-1
J: TRBJ1-5
CDR3: CSARVLGHEEQPQHF

V: TRBV5-4
J: TRBJ1-4
CDR3: CASSRDRQNEKLFF

V: TRBV6-1
J: TRBJ2-7
CDR3: CASSEYPRRRGEQYF

V: TRBV7-9
J: TRBJ1-1
CDR3: CASSLPSEAFF

V: TRBV7-9
J: TRBJ1-1
CDR3: CASSPTLGGTEAFF

V: TRBV7-9
J: TRBJ2-7
CDR3: CASSLALDRLGVYEQYF